This is a list of T cell receptor beta chains from one sample in a study of blood T cells in healthy people across ages. One entry per CDR3 protein, called by TCRdb with MiXCR from the 5' RACE reads. This sample yields approximately 1,700,000 distinct CDR3 sequences, of which 39% are seen a single time; 20% to 25% belongs to the top ten. Input material: blood. These receptors were collected from a human donor in good health. Both conserved end residues are trimmed from each CDR3. Fields, in order: V gene, J gene, clone size, CDR3 protein. Some rows have no size entry. The others give once, few or many, or a class for an expanded clone.

TRBV20-1	.	.	SARLSSSGGSYEQY
TRBV7-9	TRBJ1-3	.	ASSPGASSGNTIY
TRBV5-1	TRBJ2-1	many	ASSAGTGGYNEQF
TRBV7-3	TRBJ2-4	few	ARSPGGAIAKNIQY
TRBV6-5	TRBJ2-7	.	ASSPIAGASYEQY
TRBV7-3	TRBJ2-3	.	ASSLTDRGPSPQY
TRBV7-9	TRBJ1-1	.	ASRQRDRNTEAF
TRBV5-1	TRBJ1-1	few	ASTIGPENTEAF
TRBV29-1	TRBJ2-7	few	SVFPTGDRNEQY
TRBV12-3/TRBV12-4	TRBJ2-3	few	ASSSGSPRTDTQY
TRBV7-3	TRBJ2-3	few	ASSLMGVATDTQY
TRBV4-2	TRBJ1-1	.	ASSQLGPDTEAF
TRBV19	TRBJ2-2	.	AGQQGEGIGELF
TRBV4-3	TRBJ1-4	few	ASSQDGPGGREKLF
TRBV6-6	TRBJ1-4	.	ASSLGQGMANEKLF
TRBV28	TRBJ2-5	few	ASSLAAAAGQETQY
TRBV29-1	TRBJ2-7	.	SVRDATYEQY
TRBV12-3/TRBV12-4	TRBJ1-2	few	ASSRDRRHGYT
TRBV7-6	TRBJ1-4	.	ASSQREINEKLF
TRBV7-9	TRBJ2-3	few	ASSLNRAGADTQY
TRBV15	TRBJ1-2	.	ATSRGGTGLYGYT
TRBV24-1	TRBJ2-7	few	ATSHPGPSSYEQY
TRBV2	TRBJ2-3	.	ASYSRIQTATTDTQY
TRBV6-2/TRBV6-3	TRBJ2-5	few	ASSGIPAETQY
TRBV20-1	TRBJ1-5	.	SAGASRVGGHQPQH
TRBV29-1	TRBJ2-1	.	SVDPFVNEQF
TRBV12-3/TRBV12-4	TRBJ2-3	.	ASLWGGTDTQY
TRBV6-5	TRBJ1-2	.	ASSYSSSVWTSDFYGYT
TRBV20-1	TRBJ2-1	.	SASHPKGVNEQF
TRBV13	.	.	ASRMGQIYNEQY
TRBV6-1	.	few	ASSGDREDIQY
TRBV29-1	TRBJ2-7	many	SVARTGSEY
TRBV12-3/TRBV12-4	TRBJ2-1	.	ASSFGSTQF
TRBV7-2	.	.	ASSLLGGVYEQY
TRBV29-1	.	.	SATLGVHYEQY
TRBV5-1	TRBJ2-1	few	ASSGRQGHYNEQF
TRBV20-1	TRBJ2-4	few	SAATTGLVNIQY
TRBV20-1	TRBJ2-1	.	SARSGTDTLGEQF
TRBV20-1	TRBJ2-5	few	SARELFRGLETQY
TRBV20-1	TRBJ1-1	.	SASRGVEAF
TRBV12-3/TRBV12-4	TRBJ1-5	.	ASSFGPPSNQPQH
TRBV7-2	TRBJ1-5	.	ASSPDSSFGLPQH
TRBV20-1	TRBJ1-2	few	SARAGREDGYT
TRBV5-6	TRBJ2-1	.	ASSVRGRGSYNEQF
TRBV7-9	TRBJ2-1	.	ASSSVNDNEQF
TRBV4-3	TRBJ2-1	few	ASSHQATGATINNEQF
TRBV11-3	TRBJ2-1	few	ASSQTSRNNEQF
TRBV28	TRBJ1-5	.	ASGTGGYSNQPQH
TRBV11-3	TRBJ1-5	.	ASSLGPAEPQH
TRBV7-9	TRBJ1-5	.	ASSSSYQPQH
TRBV7-8	TRBJ1-1	few	ASSLASGSGAF
TRBV15	TRBJ1-1	.	ATSSTRQDHTEAF
TRBV7-2	TRBJ1-5	.	ASSYGALQPQH
TRBV20-1	TRBJ1-5	few	SARVGAAYSNQPQH
TRBV7-9	TRBJ2-1	once	ASSLNGRGETQF
TRBV29-1	TRBJ2-1	.	SVWVYNEQF
TRBV5-1	TRBJ1-2	few	ASSLAQGKNYGYT
TRBV9	TRBJ2-7	.	ASSVGAVLSYEQY
TRBV12-3/TRBV12-4	TRBJ2-1	.	ASNPLAGVHNEQF